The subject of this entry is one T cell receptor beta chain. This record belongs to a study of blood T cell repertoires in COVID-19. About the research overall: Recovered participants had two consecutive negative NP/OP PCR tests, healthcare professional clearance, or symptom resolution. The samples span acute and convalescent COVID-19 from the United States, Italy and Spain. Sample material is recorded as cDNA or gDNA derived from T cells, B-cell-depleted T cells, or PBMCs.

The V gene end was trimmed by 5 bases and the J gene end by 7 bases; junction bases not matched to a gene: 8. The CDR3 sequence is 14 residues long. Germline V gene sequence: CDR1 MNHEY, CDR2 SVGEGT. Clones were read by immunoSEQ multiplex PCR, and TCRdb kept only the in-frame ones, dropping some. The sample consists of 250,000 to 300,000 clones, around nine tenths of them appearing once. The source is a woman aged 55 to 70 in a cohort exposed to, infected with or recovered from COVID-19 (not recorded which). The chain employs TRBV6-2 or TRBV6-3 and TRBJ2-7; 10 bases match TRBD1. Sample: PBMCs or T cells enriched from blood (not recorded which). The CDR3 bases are TGTGCCAGCAGTAGGAGACAGGGGGCAAATGAGCAGTACTTC. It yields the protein CASSRRQGANEQYF.